The 3 T cell receptor beta chains given below trace back to one sample, sequenced in a study of tumor-infiltrating lymphocytes in primary liver carcinoma. Germline DNA was extracted too, while blood RNA derived from unsorted whole blood. A primer matching the constant region was used to make TCR beta cDNA from approximately 0.55 ug of total RNA. The TCR beta library was amplified through three nested multiplex PCR rounds in a modified ARM-PCR procedure. Researchers ran the first two PCR rounds for roughly 10 cycles each with TRBV1-TRBV30 forward primers and a C-beta reverse primer. TCRdb processed the multiplex PCR reads anew with MiXCR; each CDR3 protein has one entry. In the table there are just over 300,000 distinct CDR3 sequences, about three fifths of which are singletons. The source material was peripheral blood. The receptors here all came from a woman in her thirties with primary liver carcinoma and hepatitis B virus infection.

The chain recombines TRBV4-1 with TRBJ2-7, with TRBD2 identical over 7 bases. Germline V gene data show CDR1 as MGHRA and CDR2 as YSYEKL. Germline trimming cut 5 bases from V and 0 bases from J; bases unmatched to any gene: 10. This CDR3 contains 16 residues. CDR3 amino acids: CASSFYSGGSSYEQYF. DNA of the CDR3: TGCGCCAGCAGCTTTTATTCAGGCGGGAGCTCCTACGAGCAGTACTTC.

This clonotype was seen ten or more times. V and J are TRBV6-5 and TRBJ2-7; 7 nucleotides align to TRBD1. Losses at the gene ends were 4 bases for V and 3 bases for J; bases not matched to a gene: 9. The CDR3 sequence is 15 residues long. Germline CDR1 reads MNHEY; CDR2 reads SVGAGI. The CDR3: CASSFKVGQRYEQYF. As DNA, the CDR3 is TGTGCCAGCAGTTTCAAGGTGGGACAGCGCTACGAGCAGTACTTC.

This clonotype was observed once. This sequence may be a read error, since a much larger clone differs from it by one base. The chain combines TRBV6-2 or TRBV6-3 with TRBJ2-5; no clear D. Germline V CDR1 and CDR2: MNHEY, SVGEGT. This CDR3 is built from 12 residues. The CDR3 sequence is CTSSYPEETQYF. Here the CDR3 DNA reads TGTACCAGCAGTTACCCGGAAGAGACCCAGTACTTC.